The clone carrying this T cell receptor beta chain has a count of ten or more. Its specificity is not known. This specimen comes from a study of neurological immune-mediated disorders. The wider study: Disease course was recorded as relapsing-remitting for some 31 and secondary progressive for 3 of the 34 multiple sclerosis patients. General observations from the study: Falling below healthy controls, multiple sclerosis showed the least TCR clonal expansion, while HTLV-1-associated myelopathy showed the most. Subjects shared no identical expanded-clone CDR3 amino acid sequences, suggesting private TCR-beta repertoires in all groups.

Synthesis of cDNA was performed by 5'RACE using 10-nucleotide random UMIs. A single record per CDR3 protein comes from TCRdb applying MiXCR to the 5' RACE reads. This table holds 65,000 to 70,000 distinct CDR3 sequences, 3% to 5% found once. The V and J ends lost 1 base and 2 bases, in that order; junction bases with no gene match: 7. CDR1 is LNHNV, CDR2 YYDKDF, per germline (reference sequence). This CDR3 has 17 residues. The chain has TRBV15 and TRBJ2-3; 9 positions agree with TRBD2. Sequenced input: PBMCs. This sequence originates from a man younger than 40 with multiple sclerosis. The CDR3, as DNA: TGTGCCACCAGCAGAGTCGGCGCGGGGGGGTCCACAGATACGCAGTATTTT. Translation: CATSRVGAGGSTDTQYF. Together with reference TRBV15 and TRBJ2-3, the CDR3 gives the full variable domain: DAMVIQNPRYQVTQFGKPVTLSCSQTLNHNVMYWYQQKSSQAPKLLFHYYDKDFNNEADTPDNFQSRRPNTSFCFLDIRSPGLGDTAMYLCATSRVGAGGSTDTQYFGPGTRLTVL.